The 14 T cell receptor beta chains given below trace back to one sample, sequenced in a study of T cell changes during pregnancy in multiple sclerosis. The table came from immunoSEQ multiplex PCR; TCRdb's copy has only in-frame clones and leaves some out. The data contain about 29,000 clones, about 92% of them singletons. The starting material was CD8+ T cells from peripheral blood mononuclear cells, obtained before pregnancy. Source of these receptors: a female donor with multiple sclerosis, enrolled in a pregnancy study.

V is TRBV19 and J is TRBJ1-1; the D gene is possibly TRBD1 (5 bases). This CDR3 is built from 14 residues. Germline CDR1 and CDR2: LNHDA and SQIVND (reference sequence). V was clipped by 3 bases and J by 1 base, with 9 bases between them. In DNA form, the CDR3 reads TGTGCCAGTAGTATTCTAACAGGGAACACTGAAGCTTTCTTT. This gives the protein CASSILTGNTEAFF.

This chain joins TRBV6-4 and TRBJ2-3, with D maybe TRBD2 (6 bases). Per germline, CDR1 MRHNA and CDR2 SNTAGT. V was cut by 2 bases and J by 0 bases, with 6 bases left in between. The CDR3 sequence is 14 residues long. CDR3: CASSDGTSTDTQYF. As DNA, the CDR3 is TGTGCCAGCAGTGACGGGACTAGCACAGATACGCAGTATTTT.

V and J are TRBV19 and TRBJ2-1, with a weak D call TRBD1 (6 bases). The CDR3 contains 14 residues. The V and J ends lost 5 bases and 5 bases respectively, with 13 bases between them. Germline V lookup: CDR1 LNHDA, CDR2 SQIVND (reference sequence). The DNA of the CDR3 is TGTGCCAGTAGTTCCCGGGACACCGACAATGAGCAGTTCTTC. Translation gives CASSSRDTDNEQFF.

The rearrangement uses TRBV11-2 and TRBJ1-4; D ambiguous. This CDR3 has 17 amino acids. Germline-derived CDR1 and CDR2 are SGHAT and FQNNGV. V lost 1 base and J lost 7, with 19 bases in between. CDR3 sequence reads: CASSLGPVVRRGEKLFF. DNA for the CDR3: TGTGCCAGCAGCTTAGGGCCCGTGGTCCGAAGAGGTGAAAAACTGTTTTTT.

The V call is TRBV7-8, the J call TRBJ2-7; 7 bases map to TRBD1. V lost 2 bases and J lost 3; bases outside the gene matches: 4. From germline, CDR1 is SGHVS and CDR2 FQNEAQ. The CDR3 runs 14 residues. CDR3 region: CASSLRQGYYEQYF. Here the CDR3 DNA reads TGTGCCAGCAGCTTACGACAGGGCTACTACGAGCAGTACTTC.

The rearrangement joins TRBV7-6 to TRBJ2-7, with TRBD1 matching 11 bases. The germline gives CDR1 SGHVS, CDR2 FNYEAQ. This CDR3 spans 17 amino acids. The junction had 13 bases not matched to a gene; V was cut back by 4 bases and J by 5 bases. The CDR3 bases are TGTGCCAGCAGCTCCCCCGGGGGGACAGGGGGGATCGACGAGCAGTACTTC. Translated: CASSSPGGTGGIDEQYF.

The rearrangement uses TRBV27 and TRBJ1-1; D is unclear. The V gene's germline CDR1 is MNHEY and CDR2 SMNVEV (reference sequence). CDR3 length: 15 amino acids. Trimming left V 4 bases short and J 0 bases short, with 12 bases between. The CDR3 sequence is CASSYRGGLNTEAFF. CDR3 DNA sequence: TGTGCCAGCAGTTACCGCGGCGGTCTGAACACTGAAGCTTTCTTT.

This clone rates as medium-sized (0.01 to 0.1%). The V gene is TRBV9, the J gene TRBJ2-5, with 7 bases fitting TRBD1. After removal of 0 bases from V and 5 bases from J, the junction contained 4 bases not matched to a gene. Germline lookup yields CDR1 SGDLS and CDR2 YYNGEE. There are 14 residues in the CDR3. The CDR3 coding sequence is TGTGCCAGCAGCGTAGCATACAGGGGTGAGACCCAGTACTTC. This encodes CASSVAYRGETQYF.

This clone was seen only once. This chain connects TRBV9 to TRBJ1-2; 7 bases fit TRBD1. The CDR3 runs to 13 residues. The J segment lost 3 bases and the V segment lost 5 bases, leaving 4 bases of the junction unmatched. Germline CDR1 and CDR2: SGDLS and YYNGEE. The CDR3 sequence: CASRDTGDYGYTF. The CDR3 bases are TGTGCCAGCAGAGACACAGGGGACTATGGCTACACCTTC.

Of note for this clone: One end of the junction is discordant with germline, which a read error may explain. The chain joins TRBV7-8 to TRBJ2-7, with TRBD2 identical over 7 bases. The CDR3 runs 13 residues. CDR1 is SGHVS, CDR2 FQNEAQ, per germline. The CDR3 spells CACREGPVDEQYF. The DNA of the CDR3 is TGTGCCTGCAGGGAGGGTCCCGTGGACGAGCAGTACTTC.

The chain recombines TRBV2 with TRBJ1-1, with TRBD1 matching 7 bases. The V gene end was trimmed by 6 bases and the J gene end by 3 bases; junction bases not matched to a gene: 1. The CDR3 runs 12 residues. The germline CDR1 and CDR2 sequences are SNHLY and FYNNEI. CDR3 nucleotides: TGTGCCAGCAGGGACAGGTACACTGAAGCTTTCTTT. Residues: CASRDRYTEAFF.

The rearrangement joins TRBV15 to TRBJ1-1; tentatively, D is TRBD1 (5 bases). The CDR3 sequence is 15 residues long. V lost 1 base and J lost 3, with 12 bases in between. CDR1 and CDR2 from the germline V gene are LNHNV and YYDKDF (reference sequence). The CDR3 region has the DNA TGTGCCACCAGCAGAGCTGGCAGGGTGGACACTGAAGCTTTCTTT. Translated, it gives CATSRAGRVDTEAFF.

This chain joins TRBV5-1 and TRBJ2-3, with 7 nucleotides matching TRBD2. Per germline, CDR1 SGHRS and CDR2 YFSETQ. CDR3 length equals 15 residues. J lost 5 bases, V lost 5 bases, and 11 bases had no gene match. CDR3 loop: CASRGAGVRGDTQYF. DNA for the CDR3: TGCGCCAGCAGGGGCGCGGGAGTTCGTGGAGATACGCAGTATTTT.

The rearrangement joins TRBV28 to TRBJ1-4; TRBD1 might be the D (6 bases). The CDR3 spans 14 residues. Trimming left V 6 bases short and J 4 bases short, with 12 bases between. Per the germline V gene, CDR1 is MDHEN and CDR2 is SYDVKM. Written as DNA, the CDR3 is TGTGCCAGCAGGCTCCTGGACAGTAATGAAAAACTGTTTTTT. It is translated as CASRLLDSNEKLFF.